What follows is one T cell receptor (beta chain) and its context. Generated by immunoSEQ multiplex PCR, the TCRdb table keeps only in-frame clones and is missing some. Of fewer than 200,000 clones listed, approximately 85% are singletons. J gave up 0 bases and V 4 bases, and 9 bases lay outside the gene matches. Germline V gives CDR1 SGDLS, CDR2 YYNGEE. CDR3 size: 17 residues. This specimen belongs to a study of blood T cell repertoires in COVID-19. Across the study: The origin of the acute and convalescent COVID-19 samples was the United States, Italy and Spain. Nucleic acid was either cDNA or gDNA, and it came from T cells, B-cell-depleted T cells, or PBMCs.

This sequence originates from an elderly woman with acute or convalescent COVID-19. This sequence joins TRBV9 and TRBJ2-3; 9 bases match TRBD2. The sequenced sample consisted of peripheral blood. The CDR3 DNA is TGTGCCAGCAGCCTAACGAGACTAGCGGACAGCACAGATACGCAGTATTTT. It is translated as CASSLTRLADSTDTQYF. Drawing the rest from reference TRBV9 and TRBJ2-3, the complete variable domain is DSGVTQTPKHLITATGQRVTLRCSPRSGDLSVYWYQQSLDQGLQFLIQYYNGEERAKGNILERFSAQQFPDLHSELNLSSLELGDSALYFCASSLTRLADSTDTQYFGPGTRLTVL.